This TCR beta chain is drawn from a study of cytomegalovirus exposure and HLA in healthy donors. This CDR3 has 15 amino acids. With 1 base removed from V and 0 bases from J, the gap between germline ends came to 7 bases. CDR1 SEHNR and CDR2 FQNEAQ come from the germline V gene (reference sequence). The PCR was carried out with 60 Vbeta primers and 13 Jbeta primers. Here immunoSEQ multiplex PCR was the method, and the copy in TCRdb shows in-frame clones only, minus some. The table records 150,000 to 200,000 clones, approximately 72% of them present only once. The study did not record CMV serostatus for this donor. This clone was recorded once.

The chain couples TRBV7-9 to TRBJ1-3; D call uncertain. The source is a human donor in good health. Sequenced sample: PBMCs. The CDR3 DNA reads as TGTGCCAGCAGCTTAGGCAGGCGCTCTGGAAACACCATATATTTT. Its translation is CASSLGRRSGNTIYF.